Shown below are 9 T cell receptor beta chains from a single sample sequenced in a study of identical twins. MiXCR, run by TCRdb on the 5' RACE reads, gives a single entry per CDR3 protein. Of about 890,000 distinct CDR3 sequences in the sample, approximately 13% are singletons; the top ten hold around 1.6%. This same sample was also taken into another study, of yellow fever vaccine responses in identical twins.

Material for sequencing was PBMCs. These receptors were obtained from a woman younger than 35 in good health.

The rearrangement joins TRBV5-1 to TRBJ2-5, with 7 bases identical to TRBD2. V trimming: 0 bases; J trimming: 4 bases; junction bases outside the gene matches: 6. The germline V gene has CDR1 SGHRS and CDR2 YFSETQ. The CDR3 consists of 15 residues. The CDR3 nucleotides are TGCGCCAGCAGCTTGGTTCAGGGAGGGATAGAGACCCAGTACTTC. It encodes CASSLVQGGIETQYF.

In DNA form, the CDR3 reads TGTGCCAGCAGTCGGGACAGGGGGCTAGTAGATACGCAGTATTTT. It translates to CASSRDRGLVDTQYF. The chain links TRBV28 to TRBJ2-3, with TRBD1 matching over 12 bases. V was clipped by 5 bases and J by 5 bases; unmatched bases: 5. Germline CDR1 and CDR2: MDHEN and SYDVKM. CDR3 length: 15 amino acids.

The table lists this clonotype with a few counts. This chain connects TRBV7-2 to TRBJ1-5, with 7 positions matching TRBD1. V gave up 5 bases and J gave up 0 bases; unmatched junction bases: 7. The CDR3 loop spans 16 amino acids. Per germline, CDR1 SGHTA and CDR2 FQGNSA. The CDR3 nucleotides read TGTGCCAGCAGCGCCCGGACAGGTCCTAGCAATCAGCCCCAGCATTTT. It specifies CASSARTGPSNQPQHF.

This clonotype turned up a few times. This chain uses TRBV12-3 or TRBV12-4 with TRBJ2-7; possible D gene TRBD2, 5 bases. Trimming removed 5 bases from V and 4 bases from J, with 12 bases in between. The CDR3 length is 13 residues. Here the CDR3 reads CASSTTSGYEQYF. The CDR3 coding sequence is TGTGCCAGCAGTACTACTAGTGGTTACGAGCAGTACTTC.

This clonotype has just a few counts. The gene calls are TRBV7-2 and TRBJ1-1, with a tentative D call TRBD1 (5 bases). The germline V and J ends were trimmed by 1 base and 1 base, with 10 bases remaining between them. The germline gives CDR1 SGHTA, CDR2 FQGNSA. CDR3 length equals 15 residues. The CDR3 sequence: CASSLEWGGNTEAFF. The CDR3 DNA follows: TGTGCCAGCAGCTTAGAATGGGGGGGGAACACTGAAGCTTTCTTT.

The chain joins TRBV4-2 to TRBJ2-3, with 10 bases matching TRBD2. The CDR3 loop spans 15 amino acids. V trimming: 0 bases; J trimming: 3 bases; junction bases outside the gene matches: 0. The V gene's germline CDR1 is LGHNA and CDR2 YNFKEQ. The CDR3, as DNA: TGTGCCAGCAGCCAAGAACTAGCGGGAACAGATACGCAGTATTTT. This translates into CASSQELAGTDTQYF.

This chain links TRBV27 with TRBJ2-1, with D possibly matching TRBD1 (5 bases). CDR3 length: 14 amino acids. CDR1 and CDR2 (germline): MNHEY, SMNVEV (reference sequence). Trimming cost V 6 bases and J 10 bases, with 19 bases left between them. CDR3 region: CASRRDSLTDEQFF. As DNA, the CDR3 is TGTGCCAGCAGGCGAGACAGTCTGACCGACGAGCAGTTCTTC.

This clonotype was seen a handful of times. The rearrangement links TRBV27 to TRBJ1-6; 7 bases are shared with TRBD1. V trimming: 1 base; J trimming: 0 bases; junction bases outside the gene matches: 6. The CDR3 contains 18 residues. CDR1 and CDR2 (germline): MNHEY, SMNVEV (reference sequence). DNA for the CDR3: TGTGCCAGCAGTTTATGGGGTCGGGACAGCTCCTATAATTCACCCCTCCACTTT. This translates into CASSLWGRDSSYNSPLHF.

This clonotype was observed a handful of times. The V call is TRBV25-1, the J call TRBJ2-5; no clear D. The V end was cut by 3 bases, the J end by 5 bases, with 4 bases between. CDR1 and CDR2 (germline): MGHDK, SYGVNS. This CDR3 comprises 11 residues. The CDR3 reads CASSDYETQYF. The CDR3 region has the DNA TGTGCCAGCAGTGATTACGAGACCCAGTACTTC.